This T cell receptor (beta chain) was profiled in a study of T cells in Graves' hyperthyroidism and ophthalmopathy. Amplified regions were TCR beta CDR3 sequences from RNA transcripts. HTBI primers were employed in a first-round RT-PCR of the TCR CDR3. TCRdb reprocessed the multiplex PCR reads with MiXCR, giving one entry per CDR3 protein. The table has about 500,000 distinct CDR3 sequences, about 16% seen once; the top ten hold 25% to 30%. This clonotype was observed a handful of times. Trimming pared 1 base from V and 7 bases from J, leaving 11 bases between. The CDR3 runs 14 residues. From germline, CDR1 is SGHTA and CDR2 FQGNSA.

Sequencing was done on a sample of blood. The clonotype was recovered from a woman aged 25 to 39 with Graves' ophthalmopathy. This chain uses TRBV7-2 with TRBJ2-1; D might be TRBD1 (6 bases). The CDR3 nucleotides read TGTGCCAGCAGCTTAGGCGTACAGGGAAATGAGCAGTTCTTC. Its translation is CASSLGVQGNEQFF.